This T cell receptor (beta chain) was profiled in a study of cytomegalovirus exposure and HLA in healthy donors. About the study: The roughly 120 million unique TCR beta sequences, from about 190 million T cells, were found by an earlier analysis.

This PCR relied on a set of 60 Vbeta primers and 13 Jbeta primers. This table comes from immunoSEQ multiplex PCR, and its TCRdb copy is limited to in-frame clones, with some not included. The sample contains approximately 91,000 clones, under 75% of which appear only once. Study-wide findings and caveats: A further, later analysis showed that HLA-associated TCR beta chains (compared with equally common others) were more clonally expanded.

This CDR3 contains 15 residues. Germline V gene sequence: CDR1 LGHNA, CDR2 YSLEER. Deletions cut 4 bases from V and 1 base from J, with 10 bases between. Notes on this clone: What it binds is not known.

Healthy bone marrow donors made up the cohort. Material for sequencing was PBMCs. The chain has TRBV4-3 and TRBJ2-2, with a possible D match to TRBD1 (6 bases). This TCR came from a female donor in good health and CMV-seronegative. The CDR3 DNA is TGCGCCAGCAGCCCTATACAGGGGAACACCGGGGAGCTGTTTTTT. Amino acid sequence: CASSPIQGNTGELFF.